This TCR beta chain stems from a study of Ad26.COV2.S vaccination and SARS-CoV-2 variants. Looking at the study overall: Dosing was one shot or two shots 56 days apart.

Overall study results and limits: Total responses of T cells may have been underestimated by the analyses of TCR breadth and depth.

As for treatment: around 19 received Ad26.COV2.S at low or high dose, single or two shots; 5 received placebo; per-sample allocation not given. Sampling was done on day 63 after the first vaccine or placebo injection. After removal of 3 bases from V and 2 bases from J, the junction contained 17 bases not matched to a gene. The CDR3 totals 20 residues. The germline V gene encodes CDR1 LNHDA and CDR2 SQIVND (reference sequence). The assay was immunoSEQ multiplex PCR, and TCRdb's table has in-frame clones only and misses some. Seen here are fewer than 600,000 clones, about 89% observed once, and the top ten hold 1.5% to 2%. As for this clone: Its antigen remains unidentified.

This specimen was peripheral blood, taken in a trial of Ad26.COV2.S vaccine versus placebo. This TCR came from a person aged 18-60 years who received the Ad26.COV2.S COVID-19 vaccine or a placebo. This chain joins TRBV19 and TRBJ2-4, with TRBD1 matching 9 bases. CDR3: CASSIGTSHRDRVSKNIQYF. The CDR3, as DNA: TGTGCCAGTAGTATTGGGACATCACACCGGGACAGGGTGTCCAAAAACATTCAGTACTTC.